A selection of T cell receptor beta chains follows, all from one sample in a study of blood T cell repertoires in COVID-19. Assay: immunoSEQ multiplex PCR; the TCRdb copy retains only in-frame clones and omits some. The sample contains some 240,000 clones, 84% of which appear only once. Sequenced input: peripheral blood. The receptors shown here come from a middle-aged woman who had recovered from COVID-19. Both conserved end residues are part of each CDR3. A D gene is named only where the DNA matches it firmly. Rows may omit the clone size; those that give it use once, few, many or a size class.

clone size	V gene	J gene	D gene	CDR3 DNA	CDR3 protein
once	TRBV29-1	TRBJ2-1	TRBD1	TGCAGCGGTGGGACAGGGACTGGGAATGAGCAGTTCTTC	CSGGTGTGNEQFF
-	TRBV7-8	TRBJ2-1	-	TGTGCCAGCAGCTTAGTAGACAGTAAGACCTACAATGAGCAGTTCTTC	CASSLVDSKTYNEQFF
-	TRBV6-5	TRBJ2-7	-	TGTGCCAGCAGTTACGAGGGGGCCTACGAGCAGTACTTC	CASSYEGAYEQYF
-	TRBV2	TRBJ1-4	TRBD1	TGTGCCAGCAGCCGGGACAGCATCTTCCTAGCGACCCAAAAACTGTTTTTT	CASSRDSIFLATQKLFF
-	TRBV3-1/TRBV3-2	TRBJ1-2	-	TGTGCCAGCAGCCAATCTTATGGCTACACCTTC	CASSQSYGYTF
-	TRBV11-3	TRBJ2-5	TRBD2	TGTGCCAGCAGCTTCGCCGGGACTAGTGTTCAAGAGACCCAGTACTTC	CASSFAGTSVQETQYF
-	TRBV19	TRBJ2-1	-	TGTGCCAGTAGTATGAAGCGATCGTACAATGAGCAGTTCTTC	CASSMKRSYNEQFF
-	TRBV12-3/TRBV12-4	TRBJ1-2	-	TGTGCCAGCAGTCCCGCCCTATATGGCTACACCTTC	CASSPALYGYTF
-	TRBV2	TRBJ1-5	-	TGTGCCAGCGACCGGGATTCCTTCAATCAGCCCCAGCATTTT	CASDRDSFNQPQHF
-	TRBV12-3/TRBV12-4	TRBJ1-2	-	TGTGCCAGCAGACGAGACTATGGCTACACCTTC	CASRRDYGYTF
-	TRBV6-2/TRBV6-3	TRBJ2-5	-	TGTGCCAGCAGTACCGGTCCTCCGCGCATGGGCCTACAAGAGACCCAGTACTTC	CASSTGPPRMGLQETQYF
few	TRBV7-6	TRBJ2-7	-	TGTGCCAGCAGCTTAGCACAGGGATTAAGCGAGCAGTACTTC	CASSLAQGLSEQYF
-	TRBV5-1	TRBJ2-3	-	TGCGCCAGCAGCTTGTGGGCAGGGAACACAGATACGCAGTATTTT	CASSLWAGNTDTQYF
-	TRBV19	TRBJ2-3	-	TGTGCCAGTAGGGTAACAGTAACTAGCACAGATACGCAGTATTTT	CASRVTVTSTDTQYF
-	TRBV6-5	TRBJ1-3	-	TGTGCCAGCAGCCGCGTGAGCGTTTCTGGAAACACCATATATTTT	CASSRVSVSGNTIYF
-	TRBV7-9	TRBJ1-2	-	TGTGCCAGCAACGACAGTCCCGCAACCAACTATGGCTACACCTTC	CASNDSPATNYGYTF
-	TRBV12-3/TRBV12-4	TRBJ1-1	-	TGTGCCAGCAGATCATCGGGGGTCACTGAAGCTTTCTTT	CASRSSGVTEAFF
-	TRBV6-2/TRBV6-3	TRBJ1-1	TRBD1	TGTGCCAGCAGCACAGGGGGCGCGGACACTGAAGCTTTCTTT	CASSTGGADTEAFF
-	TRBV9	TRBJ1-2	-	TGTGCCAGCAGCGTAGGGCTGGACTCCTCTGGCTACACCTTC	CASSVGLDSSGYTF
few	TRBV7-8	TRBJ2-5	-	TGTGCCAGCAGCACAGTGGAGACCCAGTACTTC	CASSTVETQYF
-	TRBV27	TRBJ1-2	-	TGTGCCAGCTGCGGAGTCTATGGCTACACCTTC	CASCGVYGYTF
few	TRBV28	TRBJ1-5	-	TGTGCCAGTAGGGGAGGGAGCAATCAGCCCCAGCATTTT	CASRGGSNQPQHF
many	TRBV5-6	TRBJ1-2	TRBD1	TGTGCCAGCAGCTTGGAGGCCAGGGGGCGTACTTACACCTTC	CASSLEARGRTYTF
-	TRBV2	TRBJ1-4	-	TGTGCCAGCAGGCAGCGGCAAACTAATGAAAAACTGTTTTTT	CASRQRQTNEKLFF
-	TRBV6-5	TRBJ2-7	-	TGTGCCAGCATTGGAGGGTATCCCTACGAGCAGTACTTC	CASIGGYPYEQYF
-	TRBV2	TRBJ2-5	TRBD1	TGTGCCAGCAGTGAACAGGGGGTACACCAAGAGACCCAGTACTTC	CASSEQGVHQETQYF
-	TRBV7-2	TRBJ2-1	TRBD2	TGTGCCAGCAGCTTCCGTCGGACTAGCTTCAATGAGCAGTTCTTC	CASSFRRTSFNEQFF
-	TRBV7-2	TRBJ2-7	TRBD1	TGTGCCAGCAGCTCCTGGGGACAGGGGGGATTCTACGAGCAGTACTTC	CASSSWGQGGFYEQYF
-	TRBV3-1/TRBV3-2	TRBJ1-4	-	TGTGCCAGCAGTTACAGGCATTTAAATGAAAAACTGTTTTTT	CASSYRHLNEKLFF
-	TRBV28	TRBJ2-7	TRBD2	TGTGCCAGCAGTTTAAGGTCGGGGGGGGCCGCGTACTTC	CASSLRSGGAAYF
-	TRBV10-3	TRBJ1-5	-	TGTGCCATCAGTGAGTCCACAGGTAATCAGCCCCAGCATTTT	CAISESTGNQPQHF
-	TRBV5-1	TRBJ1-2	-	TGCGCCAGCAGCTTGGGGACGGGGGACTATGGCTACACCTTC	CASSLGTGDYGYTF
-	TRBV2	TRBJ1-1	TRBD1	TGTGCCAGCAGTCCCACCGGGACAGCGAACACTGAAGCTTTCTTT	CASSPTGTANTEAFF
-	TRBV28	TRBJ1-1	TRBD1	TGTGCCAGCAGTTCCCCCGGGACAGGGTGGGGATCCACTGAAGCTTTCTTT	CASSSPGTGWGSTEAFF
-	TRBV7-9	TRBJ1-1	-	TGTGCCAGCAGCTTAGCGCTACTGAACACTGAAGCTTTCTTT	CASSLALLNTEAFF
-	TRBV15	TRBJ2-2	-	TGTGCCACCAGCAGAACTCGTACGAACACCGGGGAGCTGTTTTTT	CATSRTRTNTGELFF
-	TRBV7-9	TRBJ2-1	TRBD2	TGTGCCAGCAGCTTGGAGCGGGGACACAATGAGCAGTTCTTC	CASSLERGHNEQFF
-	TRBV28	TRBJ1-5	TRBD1	TGTGCCAGCAGGACAACCACAGGGGGCCGGGGCAATCAGCCCCAGCATTTT	CASRTTTGGRGNQPQHF
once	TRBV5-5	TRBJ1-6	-	TGTGCCAGTTCAGCGGGGGGGTATAATTCACCCCTCCACTTT	CASSAGGYNSPLHF
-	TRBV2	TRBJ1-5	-	TGTGCCAGCACCCAAGAAGCAGGGTTAGGGGAGCCCCAGCATTTT	CASTQEAGLGEPQHF
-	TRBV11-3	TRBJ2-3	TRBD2	TGTGCCAGCAGCTTAAGCGGGGGGGCTAATACGCAGTATTTT	CASSLSGGANTQYF
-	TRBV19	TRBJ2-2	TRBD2	TGTGCCAGTAGTATAGTGGGACTAGCGGAGGAAACCGGGGAGCTGTTTTTT	CASSIVGLAEETGELFF
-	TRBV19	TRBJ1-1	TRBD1	TGTGCCAGTAGCCCCCCACGGGACAGAAAGACTGAAGCTTTCTTT	CASSPPRDRKTEAFF
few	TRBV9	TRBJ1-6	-	TGTGCCAGCAGCCCAACTGCAGGGGCCTCTTCACCCCTCCACTTT	CASSPTAGASSPLHF
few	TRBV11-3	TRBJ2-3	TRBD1	TGTGCCAGCAGCCCCGGGACAGGGAGTCGGACAGATACGCAGTATTTT	CASSPGTGSRTDTQYF
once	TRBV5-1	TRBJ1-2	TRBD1	TGCGCCAGCAGCCCGAGACAGGGGGGTGGCTACACCTTC	CASSPRQGGGYTF
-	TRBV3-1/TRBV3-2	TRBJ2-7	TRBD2	TGTGCCAGCAGCCGCTCCGGGACTAGCGGCTCCTACGAGCAGTACTTC	CASSRSGTSGSYEQYF
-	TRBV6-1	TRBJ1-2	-	TGTGCCAGCAGTGAACAGGGCAGCCTCTCTGTAAACTATGGCTACACCTTC	CASSEQGSLSVNYGYTF
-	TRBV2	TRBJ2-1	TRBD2	TGTGCCAGCAGTATAGCGGGGGGAACCTACAATGAGCAGTTCTTC	CASSIAGGTYNEQFF
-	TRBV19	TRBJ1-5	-	TGTGCCAGTGGGAGCAGGACGATCAATCAGCCCCAGCATTTT	CASGSRTINQPQHF
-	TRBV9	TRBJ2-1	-	TGTGCCAGCAGCGTACAACTAGAGTGGAGGAATGAGCAGTTCTTC	CASSVQLEWRNEQFF
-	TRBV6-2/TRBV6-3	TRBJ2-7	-	TGTGCCAGCAGTTACTCTCGCCTAACACAGAGCTACGAGCAGTACTTC	CASSYSRLTQSYEQYF
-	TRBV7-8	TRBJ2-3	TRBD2	TGTGCCAGCAGCTTAGGGACTAGCGGAGATACGCAGTATTTT	CASSLGTSGDTQYF
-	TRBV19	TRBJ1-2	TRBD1	TGTGCCAGTAGTATTCTTTCGTGGCAGGGGGCGCGTCATGGCTACACCTTC	CASSILSWQGARHGYTF
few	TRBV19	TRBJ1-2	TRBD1	TGTGCCAGTAATTCGCAGATAGGACAGGGGGCGCGTGGCTACACCTTC	CASNSQIGQGARGYTF
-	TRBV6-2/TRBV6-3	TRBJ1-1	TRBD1	TGTGCCAGCAGTTACGCGTTGGACAGGGTTTCGGCTTTCTTT	CASSYALDRVSAFF
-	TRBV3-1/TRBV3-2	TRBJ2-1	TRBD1	TGTGCCTCCGGACAGGGGAACTACAATGAGCAGTTCTTC	CASGQGNYNEQFF
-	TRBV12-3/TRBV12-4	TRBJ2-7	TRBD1	TGTGCCAGCAACGGACAGGGGTCTAACGAGCAGTACTTC	CASNGQGSNEQYF
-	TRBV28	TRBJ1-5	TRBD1	TGTGCCAGCAGTGTAGCACCCGAGACAGGGGCGTACAATCAGCCCCAGCATTTT	CASSVAPETGAYNQPQHF